A selection of T cell receptor beta chains follows, all from one sample in a study of OX40 agonist ivuxolimab in advanced cancers. Some clones are missing from TCRdb's copy, which holds only in-frame ones; the method was immunoSEQ multiplex PCR. The sample carries roughly 26,000 clones, around nine tenths recorded once. The sequenced sample was CD4+ or CD8+ T cells sorted from blood, obtained in a trial of the OX40 agonist ivuxolimab. These receptors were taken from an adult with an advanced solid tumor such as melanoma, head and neck, liver or kidney cancer. The CDR3 runs from the conserved cysteine through the conserved F or W. The order of the fields is J gene, D gene, V gene, clone size, CDR3 protein, CDR3 DNA. D genes are given only for firm matches. Where a row states a size, it is once, few, many or the class of an expanded clone; other rows omit it.

j_gene: TRBJ2-2
d_gene: NA
v_gene: TRBV19
abundance: NA
CDR3aa: CASSIGFLNTGELFF
CDR3nt: TGTGCCAGTAGTATAGGCTTCTTGAACACCGGGGAGCTGTTTTTT

j_gene: TRBJ1-1
d_gene: NA
v_gene: TRBV10-2
abundance: NA
CDR3aa: CASSDAAEAFF
CDR3nt: TGCGCCAGCAGTGATGCGGCTGAAGCTTTCTTT

j_gene: TRBJ2-7
d_gene: NA
v_gene: TRBV27
abundance: NA
CDR3aa: CASSSLLGQGYEQYF
CDR3nt: TGTGCCAGCAGTTCTTTATTGGGCCAGGGGTACGAGCAGTACTTC

j_gene: TRBJ1-2
d_gene: NA
v_gene: TRBV19
abundance: NA
CDR3aa: CASTDYGYTF
CDR3nt: TGTGCCAGTACGGACTATGGCTACACCTTC

j_gene: TRBJ2-5
d_gene: NA
v_gene: TRBV13
abundance: NA
CDR3aa: CASSLGGQETQYF
CDR3nt: TGTGCCAGCAGCTTAGGAGGTCAAGAGACCCAGTACTTC

j_gene: TRBJ2-7
d_gene: TRBD2
v_gene: TRBV5-1
abundance: NA
CDR3aa: CASSLGTSGRPREQYF
CDR3nt: TGCGCCAGCAGCCTTGGGACTAGCGGGAGGCCGCGTGAGCAGTACTTC

j_gene: TRBJ2-1
d_gene: TRBD2
v_gene: TRBV6-1
abundance: NA
CDR3aa: CASSEVPSGLYNEQFF
CDR3nt: TGTGCCAGCAGTGAAGTTCCTAGCGGGTTATACAATGAGCAGTTCTTC

j_gene: TRBJ1-1
d_gene: NA
v_gene: TRBV30
abundance: NA
CDR3aa: CAWRPGLATEAFF
CDR3nt: TGTGCCTGGAGACCTGGACTGGCGACTGAAGCTTTCTTT

j_gene: TRBJ2-7
d_gene: NA
v_gene: TRBV4-3
abundance: medium-sized
CDR3aa: CASSQEATGQFYEQYF
CDR3nt: TGCGCCAGCAGCCAAGAGGCGACAGGCCAATTCTACGAGCAGTACTTC

j_gene: TRBJ1-4
d_gene: NA
v_gene: TRBV7-9
abundance: NA
CDR3aa: CASTEGGNEKLFF
CDR3nt: TGTGCCAGCACCGAGGGCGGTAATGAAAAACTGTTTTTT

j_gene: TRBJ1-5
d_gene: NA
v_gene: TRBV5-8
abundance: NA
CDR3aa: CASSSAYGAVGNQPQHF
CDR3nt: TGTGCCAGCAGCTCGGCGTACGGGGCTGTTGGCAATCAGCCCCAGCATTTT

j_gene: TRBJ2-1
d_gene: TRBD1
v_gene: TRBV2
abundance: NA
CDR3aa: CASSEPGQEDNEQFF
CDR3nt: TGTGCCAGCAGTGAACCTGGACAGGAAGACAATGAGCAGTTCTTC

j_gene: TRBJ2-7
d_gene: NA
v_gene: TRBV10-2
abundance: few
CDR3aa: CASSDWSYEQYF
CDR3nt: TGCGCCAGCAGTGATTGGTCCTACGAGCAGTACTTC

j_gene: TRBJ2-2
d_gene: NA
v_gene: TRBV29-1
abundance: NA
CDR3aa: CSIDDAGELFF
CDR3nt: TGCAGCATTGATGATGCCGGGGAGCTGTTTTTT

j_gene: TRBJ2-7
d_gene: NA
v_gene: TRBV9
abundance: NA
CDR3aa: CASSLGTGEQYF
CDR3nt: TGTGCCAGCAGCCTCGGGACGGGAGAGCAGTACTTC

j_gene: TRBJ2-2
d_gene: NA
v_gene: TRBV6-4
abundance: NA
CDR3aa: CASSDIWAGELFF
CDR3nt: TGTGCCAGCAGTGACATTTGGGCCGGGGAGCTGTTTTTT

j_gene: TRBJ2-1
d_gene: TRBD2
v_gene: TRBV11-2
abundance: few
CDR3aa: CASIVSGRDEQFF
CDR3nt: TGTGCCAGCATCGTTAGCGGGAGAGATGAGCAGTTCTTC

j_gene: TRBJ1-5
d_gene: NA
v_gene: TRBV11-2
abundance: NA
CDR3aa: CASSLGGRNQPQHF
CDR3nt: TGTGCCAGCAGCCTGGGGGGGAGGAATCAGCCCCAGCATTTT

j_gene: TRBJ2-3
d_gene: TRBD1
v_gene: TRBV6-6
abundance: NA
CDR3aa: CASSYLRTGGTDTQYF
CDR3nt: TGTGCCAGCAGTTACTTAAGGACAGGGGGCACAGATACGCAGTATTTT

j_gene: TRBJ2-7
d_gene: TRBD2
v_gene: TRBV10-3
abundance: NA
CDR3aa: CAISERAGGPDEQYF
CDR3nt: TGTGCCATCAGTGAGCGTGCGGGAGGGCCGGACGAGCAGTACTTC

j_gene: TRBJ2-7
d_gene: NA
v_gene: TRBV7-2
abundance: NA
CDR3aa: CASSPTSSYEQYF
CDR3nt: TGTGCCAGCAGCCCGACCTCCTCCTACGAGCAGTACTTC

j_gene: TRBJ2-2
d_gene: TRBD1
v_gene: TRBV5-1
abundance: NA
CDR3aa: CARNGQGASGFGELFF
CDR3nt: TGCGCCAGAAACGGACAGGGGGCAAGTGGCTTCGGGGAGCTGTTTTTT

j_gene: TRBJ2-3
d_gene: TRBD2
v_gene: TRBV4-3
abundance: once
CDR3aa: CASSQEGTSPQLDTQYF
CDR3nt: TGCGCCAGCAGCCAAGAGGGGACTAGCCCCCAGTTAGATACGCAGTATTTT

j_gene: TRBJ2-3
d_gene: TRBD2
v_gene: TRBV7-8
abundance: few
CDR3aa: CASSPGQGGKSDTQYF
CDR3nt: TGTGCCAGCAGCCCTGGGCAGGGAGGGAAGTCAGATACGCAGTATTTT

j_gene: TRBJ1-2
d_gene: NA
v_gene: TRBV19
abundance: NA
CDR3aa: CASSTGEWDYGYTF
CDR3nt: TGTGCCAGTAGTACAGGGGAATGGGACTATGGCTACACCTTC

j_gene: TRBJ2-1
d_gene: TRBD1
v_gene: TRBV5-6
abundance: NA
CDR3aa: CASSWSTGGVEQFF
CDR3nt: TGTGCCAGCAGCTGGTCAACAGGGGGAGTTGAGCAGTTCTTC

j_gene: TRBJ1-5
d_gene: NA
v_gene: TRBV19
abundance: NA
CDR3aa: CASSIGDQPQHF
CDR3nt: TGTGCCAGTAGTATAGGGGATCAGCCCCAGCATTTT

j_gene: TRBJ2-2
d_gene: TRBD1
v_gene: TRBV19
abundance: NA
CDR3aa: CASSTYDRGVTGELFF
CDR3nt: TGTGCCAGTAGTACCTACGACAGGGGAGTTACCGGGGAGCTGTTTTTT

j_gene: TRBJ2-7
d_gene: NA
v_gene: TRBV7-9
abundance: NA
CDR3aa: CASSSRDNSYEQYF
CDR3nt: TGTGCCAGCAGCTCCCGGGACAACTCCTACGAGCAGTACTTC